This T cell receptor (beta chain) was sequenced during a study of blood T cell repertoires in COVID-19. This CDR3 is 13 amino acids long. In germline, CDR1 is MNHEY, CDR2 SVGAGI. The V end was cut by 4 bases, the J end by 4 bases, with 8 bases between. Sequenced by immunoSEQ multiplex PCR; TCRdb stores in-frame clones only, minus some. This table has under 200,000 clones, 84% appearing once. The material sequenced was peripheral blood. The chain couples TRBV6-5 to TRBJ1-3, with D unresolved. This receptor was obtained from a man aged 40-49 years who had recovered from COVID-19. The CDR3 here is CASSSGLGNTIYF. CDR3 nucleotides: TGTGCCAGCAGTTCCGGACTGGGAAACACCATATATTTT.